This TCR beta chain appears in the sequencing data of a study of cytomegalovirus exposure and HLA in healthy donors. Trimming removed 4 bases at V and 4 bases at J, with 16 bases between. Looked up from germline, CDR1 is KGHSH and CDR2 is LQKENI. There are 15 residues in the CDR3. Use of 60 Vbeta and 13 Jbeta primers characterized the PCR. Only in-frame clones appear in the TCRdb table, and some are missing; sequencing was by immunoSEQ multiplex PCR. The sample gives about 190,000 clones, more than 70% of which show up once; approximately 4.8% is in the top ten. Sequenced sample: PBMCs. The receptor comes from a man younger than 40 in good health and CMV-seropositive. V gene TRBV18 combines with J gene TRBJ2-5, with a possible D match to TRBD1 (6 bases). CDR3 sequence reads: CASSLQTGQPETQYF. The CDR3 nucleotides are TGTGCCAGCTCACTTCAGACAGGCCAACCAGAGACCCAGTACTTC. Using reference TRBV18 and TRBJ2-5 for the parts outside the CDR3, the full variable domain is NAGVMQNPRHLVRRRGQEARLRCSPMKGHSHVYWYRQLPEEGLKFMVYLQKENIIDESGMPKERFSAEFPKEGPSILRIQQVVRGDSAAYFCASSLQTGQPETQYFGPGTRLLVL.